This T cell receptor beta chain was observed in a study of tumor and adjacent non-tumor tissue in lung cancer. Study-wide background: Samples averaged about 4.17 million productive TCRbeta reads each.

This clonotype appeared a single time. The antigen is undetermined. A much larger clone lies a single base off, so this may be a read error. The library came from three nested PCR rounds adapted from ARM-PCR protocols. Using its own MiXCR run on the multiplex PCR reads, TCRdb lists one record per CDR3 protein. In the table there are about 68,000 distinct CDR3 sequences, just under 60% of which are singletons. Findings and caveats of the study: Compared with tumor, normal lung showed significantly lower TCR diversity. Patients with more diverse tumor TCRs had worse survival.

The CDR3 is 12 residues long. This sample's RNA came from whole unsorted tissue. The sequencing sample was made of lung tumor tissue. The receptor was derived from a man aged 50-59 years with non-small cell lung cancer. The chain couples TRBV12-3 or TRBV12-4 to TRBJ1-5; D may be TRBD1 (5 bases). CDR3: CANSWRGMSQHF. For the CDR3, the DNA is TGTGCCAACAGTTGGCGGGGCATGTCCCAGCATTTT.